This passage covers 5 T cell receptor beta chains from one sample sequenced in a study of a mutant IDH1 vaccine in newly diagnosed glioma (dated by TCRdb to about 2021). For these receptors, no antigen is known. Taken with the paper, the label for time point translates to: week 11, during vaccination. A 20-mer mutant IDH1 peptide at 300 micrograms in Montanide made up each vaccine dose, which was injected subcutaneously together with topical imiquimod. Libraries came from the immunoSEQ multiplex PCR assay. What TCRdb holds here is the immuneACCESS table cut down to in-frame rearrangements. Part of the clones is not present; checked against another copy, under half of the missing clones reflect an unresolved V gene, and the others are unexplained. Counted in this sample were about 25,000 clones; around 77% of them appeared once. In total, the top ten clones hold roughly 9.5% of the sample. The sample here was PBMCs, taken from a glioma patient whose treatment included an IDH1 peptide vaccine. Receptors were obtained from a woman in her late teens or twenties with glioma.

The gene calls are TRBV10-3 and TRBJ2-7; D unresolved. Per the germline V gene, CDR1 is ENHRY and CDR2 is SYGVKD. Trimming removed 6 bases at V and 0 bases at J, with 3 bases between. This CDR3 spans 11 amino acids. CDR3 coding DNA: TGTGCCATCAGGGACTCCTACGAGCAGTACTTC. Amino acids: CAIRDSYEQYF.

CDR3 loop: CASSEGVQLGAFF. The CDR3 nucleotides read TGTGCCAGCAGTGAAGGTGTTCAGCTCGGAGCTTTCTTT. The genes are TRBV2 and TRBJ1-1; no firm D call. CDR3 length: 13 amino acids. The V and J ends lost 1 base and 10 bases respectively, with 13 bases between them. Per germline, CDR1 SNHLY and CDR2 FYNNEI.

This chain links TRBV6-1 with TRBJ1-5; TRBD1 aligns across 8 bases. Germline V CDR1 and CDR2: MNHNS, SASEGT. After removal of 7 bases from V and 4 bases from J, the junction contained 6 bases not matched to a gene. The length of the CDR3 is 14 residues. The CDR3 loop is CASTLDRGNQPQHF. The DNA of the CDR3 is TGTGCCAGCACCCTCGACAGGGGTAATCAGCCCCAGCATTTT.

The V and J genes are TRBV9 and TRBJ1-3; D gene ambiguous. V lost 3 bases, J lost 0 bases, and 7 bases lay in between. CDR3 length equals 14 residues. Looked up from germline, CDR1 is SGDLS and CDR2 is YYNGEE. The CDR3 DNA reads as TGTGCCAGCAGCGAAAAGAGCTCTGGAAACACCATATATTTT. This gives the protein CASSEKSSGNTIYF.

This clone turned up a few times. The rearrangement uses TRBV5-1 and TRBJ1-1; TRBD1 aligns across 8 bases. Trimming at V came to 4 bases and at J to 4 bases, leaving 3 bases not matched to a gene. There are 13 residues in the CDR3. Germline V gene lookup returns CDR1 SGHRS and CDR2 YFSETQ. The CDR3 spells CASSLTGGTEAFF. DNA of the CDR3: TGCGCCAGCAGCCTAACAGGGGGCACTGAAGCTTTCTTT.